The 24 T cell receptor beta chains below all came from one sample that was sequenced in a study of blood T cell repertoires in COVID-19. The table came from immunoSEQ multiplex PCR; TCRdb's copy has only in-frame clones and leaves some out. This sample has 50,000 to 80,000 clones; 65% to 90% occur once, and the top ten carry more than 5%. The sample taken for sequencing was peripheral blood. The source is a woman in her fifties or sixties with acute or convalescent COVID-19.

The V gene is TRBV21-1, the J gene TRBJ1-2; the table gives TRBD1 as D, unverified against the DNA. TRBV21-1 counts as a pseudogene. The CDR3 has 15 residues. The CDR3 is CASNEGPTGDYGYTF. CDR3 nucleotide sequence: TGTGCCAGCAATGAGGGGCCGACAGGGGACTATGGCTACACCTTC.

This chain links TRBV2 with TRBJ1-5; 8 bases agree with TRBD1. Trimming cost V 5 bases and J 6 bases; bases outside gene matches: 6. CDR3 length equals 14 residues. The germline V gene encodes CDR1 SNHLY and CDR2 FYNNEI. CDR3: CASSPRTGSQPQHF. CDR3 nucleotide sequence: TGTGCCAGCAGTCCTCGGACAGGGTCTCAGCCCCAGCATTTT.

CDR3 sequence (DNA): TGTGCCAGCTCTTCTGGGACAGTTGACACTGAAGCTTTCTTT. Translated: CASSSGTVDTEAFF. The chain recombines TRBV18 with TRBJ1-1; 7 bases map to TRBD1. V lost 6 bases to trimming and J lost 3 bases; unmatched junction nucleotides: 7. In germline, CDR1 is KGHSH, CDR2 LQKENI. The CDR3 contains 14 residues.

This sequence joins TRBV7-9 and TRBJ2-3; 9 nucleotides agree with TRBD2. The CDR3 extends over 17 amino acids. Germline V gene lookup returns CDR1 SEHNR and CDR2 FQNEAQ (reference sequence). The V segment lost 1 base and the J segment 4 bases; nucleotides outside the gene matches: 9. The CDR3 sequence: CASSLGLGGGAADTQYF. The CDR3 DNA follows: TGTGCCAGCAGCTTAGGTCTTGGCGGGGGGGCCGCAGATACGCAGTATTTT.

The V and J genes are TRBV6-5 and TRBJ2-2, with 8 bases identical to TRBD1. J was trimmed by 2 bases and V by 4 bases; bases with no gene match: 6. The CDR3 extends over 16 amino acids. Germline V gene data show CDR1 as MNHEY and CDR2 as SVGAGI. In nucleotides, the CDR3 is TGTGCCAGCAGTTGGAAACAGGGGGTTAACACCGGGGAGCTGTTTTTT. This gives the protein CASSWKQGVNTGELFF.

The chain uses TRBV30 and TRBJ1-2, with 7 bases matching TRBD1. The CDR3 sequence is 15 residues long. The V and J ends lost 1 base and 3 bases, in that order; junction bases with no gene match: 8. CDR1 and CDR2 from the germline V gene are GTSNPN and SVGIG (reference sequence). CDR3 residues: CAWSAKQGNYYGYTF. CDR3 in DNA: TGTGCCTGGAGTGCGAAACAGGGGAATTACTATGGCTACACCTTC.

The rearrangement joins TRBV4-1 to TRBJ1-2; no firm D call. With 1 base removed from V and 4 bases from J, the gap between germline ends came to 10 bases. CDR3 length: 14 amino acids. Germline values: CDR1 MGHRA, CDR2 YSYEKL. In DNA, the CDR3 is TGCGCCAGCAGCCAAGTGGCCGGGAGCTATGGCTACACCTTC. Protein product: CASSQVAGSYGYTF.

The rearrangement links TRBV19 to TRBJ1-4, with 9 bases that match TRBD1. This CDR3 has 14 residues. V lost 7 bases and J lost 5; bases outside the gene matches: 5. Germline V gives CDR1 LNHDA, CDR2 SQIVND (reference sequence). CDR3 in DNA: TGTGCCAGTAACGACAGGGGGAAGAATGAAAAACTGTTTTTT. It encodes CASNDRGKNEKLFF. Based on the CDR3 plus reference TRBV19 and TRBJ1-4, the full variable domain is DGGITQSPKYLFRKEGQNVTLSCEQNLNHDAMYWYRQDPGQGLRLIYYSQIVNDFQKGDIAEGYSVSREKKESFPLTVTSAQKNPTAFYLCASNDRGKNEKLFFGSGTQLSVL.

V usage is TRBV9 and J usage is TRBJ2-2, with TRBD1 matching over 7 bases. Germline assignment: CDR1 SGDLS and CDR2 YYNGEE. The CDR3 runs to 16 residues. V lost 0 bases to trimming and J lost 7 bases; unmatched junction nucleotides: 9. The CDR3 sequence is CASSVVETGAGGELFF. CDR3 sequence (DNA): TGTGCCAGCAGCGTAGTGGAAACAGGGGCTGGCGGGGAGCTGTTTTTT.

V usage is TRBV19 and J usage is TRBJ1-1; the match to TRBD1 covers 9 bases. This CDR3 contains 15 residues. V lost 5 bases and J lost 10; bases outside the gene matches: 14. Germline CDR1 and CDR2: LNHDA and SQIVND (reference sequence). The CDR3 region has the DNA TGTGCCAGTAGTGACCGACCGGGACAGGGCGTCCGAGCTTTCTTT. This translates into CASSDRPGQGVRAFF.

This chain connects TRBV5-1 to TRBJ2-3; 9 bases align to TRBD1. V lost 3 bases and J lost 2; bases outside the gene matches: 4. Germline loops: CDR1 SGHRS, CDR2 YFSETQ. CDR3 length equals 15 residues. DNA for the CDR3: TGCGCCAGCAGCTCCGGACAGGGGAACACAGATACGCAGTATTTT. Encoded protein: CASSSGQGNTDTQYF.

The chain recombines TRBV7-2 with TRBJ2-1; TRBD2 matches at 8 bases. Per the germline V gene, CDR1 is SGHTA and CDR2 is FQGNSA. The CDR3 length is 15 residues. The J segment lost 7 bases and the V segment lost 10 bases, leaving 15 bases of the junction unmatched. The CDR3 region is CATGASGGGRNEQFF. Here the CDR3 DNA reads TGTGCCACCGGGGCCTCCGGGGGGGGTCGGAATGAGCAGTTCTTC.

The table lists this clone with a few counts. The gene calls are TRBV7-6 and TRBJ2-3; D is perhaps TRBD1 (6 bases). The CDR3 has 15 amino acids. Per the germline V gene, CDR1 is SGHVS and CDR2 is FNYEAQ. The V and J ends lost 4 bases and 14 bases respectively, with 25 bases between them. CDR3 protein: CASSSTQGGPSEWYF. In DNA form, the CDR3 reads TGTGCCAGCAGCTCCACCCAAGGGGGTCCCAGCGAATGGTATTTT.

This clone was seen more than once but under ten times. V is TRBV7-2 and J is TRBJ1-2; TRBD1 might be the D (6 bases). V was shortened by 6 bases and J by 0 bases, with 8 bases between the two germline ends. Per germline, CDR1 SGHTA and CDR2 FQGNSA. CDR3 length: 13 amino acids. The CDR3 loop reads CASSTGTNYGYTF. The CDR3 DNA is TGTGCCAGCAGTACAGGGACTAACTATGGCTACACCTTC.

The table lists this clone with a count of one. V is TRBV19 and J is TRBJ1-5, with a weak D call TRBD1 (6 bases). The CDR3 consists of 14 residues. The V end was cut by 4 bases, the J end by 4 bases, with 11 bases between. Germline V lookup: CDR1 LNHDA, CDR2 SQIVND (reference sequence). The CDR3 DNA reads TGTGCCAGTAGTAAAGGGACACAGAATCAGCCCCAGCATTTT. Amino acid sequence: CASSKGTQNQPQHF. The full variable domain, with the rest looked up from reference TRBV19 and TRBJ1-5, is DGGITQSPKYLFRKEGQNVTLSCEQNLNHDAMYWYRQDPGQGLRLIYYSQIVNDFQKGDIAEGYSVSREKKESFPLTVTSAQKNPTAFYLCASSKGTQNQPQHFGDGTRLSIL.

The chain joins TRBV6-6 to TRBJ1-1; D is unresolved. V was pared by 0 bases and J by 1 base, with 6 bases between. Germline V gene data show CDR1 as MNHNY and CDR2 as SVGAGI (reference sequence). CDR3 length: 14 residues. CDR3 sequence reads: CASSYSGRNTEAFF. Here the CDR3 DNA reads TGTGCCAGCAGTTACTCGGGCAGGAACACTGAAGCTTTCTTT.

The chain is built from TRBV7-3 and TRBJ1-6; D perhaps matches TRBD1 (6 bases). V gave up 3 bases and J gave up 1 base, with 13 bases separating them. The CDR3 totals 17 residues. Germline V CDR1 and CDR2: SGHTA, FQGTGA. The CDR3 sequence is CASSLVAQGSYNSPLHF. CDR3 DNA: TGTGCCAGCAGCTTGGTCGCACAGGGATCCTATAATTCACCCCTCCACTTT.

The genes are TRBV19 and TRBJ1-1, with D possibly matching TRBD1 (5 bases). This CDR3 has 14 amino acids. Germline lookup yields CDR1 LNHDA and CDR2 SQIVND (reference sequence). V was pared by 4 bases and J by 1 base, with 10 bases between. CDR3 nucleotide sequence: TGTGCCAGTAGTAACGCCAGGGCGAACACTGAAGCTTTCTTT. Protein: CASSNARANTEAFF.

The CDR3 coding sequence is TGTGCCAGCAGTTCCGGTCCCCTCCCAGCTTTCTTT. Its protein is CASSSGPLPAFF. This chain joins TRBV6-5 and TRBJ1-1; D is uncertain. Deletions cut 4 bases from V and 10 bases from J, with 13 bases between. Germline V gene sequence: CDR1 MNHEY, CDR2 SVGAGI. This CDR3 has 12 amino acids.

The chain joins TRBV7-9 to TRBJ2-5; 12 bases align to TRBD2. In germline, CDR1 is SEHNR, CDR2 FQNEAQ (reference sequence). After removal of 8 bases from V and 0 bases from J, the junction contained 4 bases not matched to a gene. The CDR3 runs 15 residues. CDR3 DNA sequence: TGTGCCAGCGGAGGACTAGCGGGGAACCAAGAGACCCAGTACTTC. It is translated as CASGGLAGNQETQYF.

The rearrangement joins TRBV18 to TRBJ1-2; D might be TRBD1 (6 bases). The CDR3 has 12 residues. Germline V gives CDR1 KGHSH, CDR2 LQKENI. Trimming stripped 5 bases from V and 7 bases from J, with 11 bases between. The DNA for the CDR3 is TGTGCCAGCTCATCGACAGGATCTGGCTACACCTTC. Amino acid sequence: CASSSTGSGYTF.

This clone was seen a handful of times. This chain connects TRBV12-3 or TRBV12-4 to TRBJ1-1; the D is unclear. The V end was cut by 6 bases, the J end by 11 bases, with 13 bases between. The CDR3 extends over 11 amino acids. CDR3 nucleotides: TGTGCCAGCAGAGAGGCCGGAGAGGCTTTCTTT. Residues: CASREAGEAFF.

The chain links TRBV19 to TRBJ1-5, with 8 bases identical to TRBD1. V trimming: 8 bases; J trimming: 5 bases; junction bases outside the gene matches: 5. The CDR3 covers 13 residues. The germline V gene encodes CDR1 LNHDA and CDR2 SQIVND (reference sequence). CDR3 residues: CASEGQGDQPQHF. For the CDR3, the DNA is TGTGCCAGTGAAGGACAGGGCGATCAGCCCCAGCATTTT.

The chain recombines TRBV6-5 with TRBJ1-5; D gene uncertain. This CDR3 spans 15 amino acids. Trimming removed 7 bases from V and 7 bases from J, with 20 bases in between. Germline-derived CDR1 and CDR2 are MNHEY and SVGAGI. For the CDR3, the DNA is TGTGCCAGCAATCCGGGTAGTGACGGAAGGCAGCCCCAGCATTTT. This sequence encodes CASNPGSDGRQPQHF.